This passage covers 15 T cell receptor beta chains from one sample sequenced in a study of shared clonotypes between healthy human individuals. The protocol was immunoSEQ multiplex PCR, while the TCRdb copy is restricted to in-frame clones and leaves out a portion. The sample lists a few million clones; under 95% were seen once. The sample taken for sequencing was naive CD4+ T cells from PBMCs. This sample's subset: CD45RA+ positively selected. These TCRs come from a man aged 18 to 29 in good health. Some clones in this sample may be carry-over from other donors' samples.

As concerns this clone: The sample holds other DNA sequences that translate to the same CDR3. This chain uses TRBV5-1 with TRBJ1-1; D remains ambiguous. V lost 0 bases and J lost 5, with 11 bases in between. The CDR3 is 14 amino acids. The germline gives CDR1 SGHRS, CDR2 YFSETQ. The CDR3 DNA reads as TGCGCCAGCAGCTTGGCCGTGGGTAATACTGAAGCTTTCTTT. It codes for CASSLAVGNTEAFF.

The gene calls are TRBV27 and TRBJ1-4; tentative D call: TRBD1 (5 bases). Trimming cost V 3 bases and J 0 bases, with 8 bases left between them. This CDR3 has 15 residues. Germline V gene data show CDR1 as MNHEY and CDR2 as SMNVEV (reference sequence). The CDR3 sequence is CASSFRVSTNEKLFF. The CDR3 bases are TGTGCCAGCAGTTTCAGGGTTTCAACTAATGAAAAACTGTTTTTT. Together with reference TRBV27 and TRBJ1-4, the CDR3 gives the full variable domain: EAQVTQNPRYLITVTGKKLTVTCSQNMNHEYMSWYRQDPGLGLRQIYYSMNVEVTDKGDVPEGYKVSRKEKRNFPLILESPSPNQTSLYFCASSFRVSTNEKLFFGSGTQLSVL.

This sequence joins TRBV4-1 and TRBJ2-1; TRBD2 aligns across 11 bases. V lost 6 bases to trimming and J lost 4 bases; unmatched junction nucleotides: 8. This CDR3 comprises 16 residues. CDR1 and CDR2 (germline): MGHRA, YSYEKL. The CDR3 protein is CASRSTSGSTYNEQFF. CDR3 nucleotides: TGCGCCAGCAGATCCACTAGCGGGAGTACTTACAATGAGCAGTTCTTC.

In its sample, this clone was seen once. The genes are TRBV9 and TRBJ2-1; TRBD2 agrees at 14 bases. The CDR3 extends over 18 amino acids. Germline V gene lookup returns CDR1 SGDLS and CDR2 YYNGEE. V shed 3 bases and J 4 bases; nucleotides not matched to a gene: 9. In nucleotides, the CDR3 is TGTGCCAGCAGCGGGGAGGGGACTAGCGGGAGAAATTACAATGAGCAGTTCTTC. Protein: CASSGEGTSGRNYNEQFF.

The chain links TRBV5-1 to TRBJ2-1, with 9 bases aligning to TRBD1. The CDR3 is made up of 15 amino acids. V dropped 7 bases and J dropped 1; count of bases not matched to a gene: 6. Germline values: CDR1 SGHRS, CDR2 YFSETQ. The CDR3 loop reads CASVSGTGSYNEQFF. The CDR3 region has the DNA TGCGCCAGCGTTTCCGGGACAGGGTCCTACAATGAGCAGTTCTTC.

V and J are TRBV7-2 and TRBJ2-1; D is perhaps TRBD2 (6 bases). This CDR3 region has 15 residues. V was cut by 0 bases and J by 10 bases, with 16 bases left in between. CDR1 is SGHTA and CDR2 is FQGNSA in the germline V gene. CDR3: CASSLATGAAPEQFF. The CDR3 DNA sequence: TGTGCCAGCAGCTTAGCTACGGGAGCGGCCCCCGAGCAGTTCTTC.

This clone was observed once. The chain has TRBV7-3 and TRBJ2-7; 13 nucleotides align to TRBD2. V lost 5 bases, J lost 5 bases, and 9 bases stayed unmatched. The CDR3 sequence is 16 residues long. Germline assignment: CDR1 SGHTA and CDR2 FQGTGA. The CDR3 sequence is CASSPGLAGDFDEQYF. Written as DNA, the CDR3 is TGTGCCAGCAGCCCCGGACTAGCGGGAGATTTTGACGAGCAGTACTTC.

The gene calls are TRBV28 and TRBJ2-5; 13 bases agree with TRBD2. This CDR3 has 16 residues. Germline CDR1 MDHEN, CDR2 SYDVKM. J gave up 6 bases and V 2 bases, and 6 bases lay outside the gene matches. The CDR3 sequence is CASSLPGTSGIKTQYF. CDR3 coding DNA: TGTGCCAGCAGTTTACCCGGGACTAGCGGGATAAAGACCCAGTACTTC.

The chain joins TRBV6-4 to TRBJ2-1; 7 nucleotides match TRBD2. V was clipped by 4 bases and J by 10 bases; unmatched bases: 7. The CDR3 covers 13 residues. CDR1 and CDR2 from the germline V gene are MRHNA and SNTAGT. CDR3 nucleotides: TGTGCCAGCAGTGGCGCCAGCGGGACGGAGCAGTTCTTC. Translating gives CASSGASGTEQFF.

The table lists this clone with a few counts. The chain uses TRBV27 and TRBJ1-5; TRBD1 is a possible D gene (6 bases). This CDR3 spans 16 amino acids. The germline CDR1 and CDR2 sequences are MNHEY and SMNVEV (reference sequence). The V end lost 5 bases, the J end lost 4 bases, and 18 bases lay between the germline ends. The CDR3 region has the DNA TGTGCCAGCAGTCCCCGGACAGTGACAAGGAATCAGCCCCAGCATTTT. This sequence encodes CASSPRTVTRNQPQHF.

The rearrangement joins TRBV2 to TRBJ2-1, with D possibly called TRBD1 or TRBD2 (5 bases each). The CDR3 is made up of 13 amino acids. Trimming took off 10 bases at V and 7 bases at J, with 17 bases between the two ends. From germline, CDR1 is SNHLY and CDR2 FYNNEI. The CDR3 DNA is TGTGCCACAGCGCTAGAATGGGGGAATGAGCAGTTCTTC. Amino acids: CATALEWGNEQFF.

CDR3 sequence: CASSTRTGFNEKLFF. CDR3 coding DNA: TGTGCCAGCAGCACAAGGACAGGGTTTAATGAAAAACTGTTTTTT. The chain has TRBV7-2 and TRBJ1-4, with 8 positions matching TRBD1. After removal of 5 bases from V and 4 bases from J, the junction contained 6 bases not matched to a gene. The germline V gene has CDR1 SGHTA and CDR2 FQGNSA. The CDR3 is made up of 15 amino acids.

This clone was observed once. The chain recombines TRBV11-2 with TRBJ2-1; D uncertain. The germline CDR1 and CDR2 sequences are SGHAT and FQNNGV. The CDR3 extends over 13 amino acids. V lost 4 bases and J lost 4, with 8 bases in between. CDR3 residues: CASSSDGYNEQFF. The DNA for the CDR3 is TGTGCCAGCAGCTCAGACGGATACAATGAGCAGTTCTTC.

The CDR3 protein is CASSPDGVPEQYF. CDR3 nucleotide sequence: TGCGCCAGCAGCCCGGACGGGGTACCCGAGCAGTACTTC. The V and J genes are TRBV5-1 and TRBJ2-7; D possibly corresponds to TRBD2 (5 bases). CDR3 length: 13 residues. With 4 bases removed from V and 6 bases from J, the gap between germline ends came to 14 bases. Germline V gives CDR1 SGHRS, CDR2 YFSETQ.

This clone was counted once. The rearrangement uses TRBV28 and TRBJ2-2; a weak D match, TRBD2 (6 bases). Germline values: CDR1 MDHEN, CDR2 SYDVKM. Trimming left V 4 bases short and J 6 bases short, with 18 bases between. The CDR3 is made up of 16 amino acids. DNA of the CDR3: TGTGCCAGCAGTTGGGGCCGGGGGAGGTGGTCCGGGGAGCTGTTTTTT. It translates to CASSWGRGRWSGELFF. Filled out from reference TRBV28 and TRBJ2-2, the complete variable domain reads DVKVTQSSRYLVKRTGEKVFLECVQDMDHENMFWYRQDPGLGLRLIYFSYDVKMKEKGDIPEGYSVSREKKERFSLILESASTNQTSMYLCASSWGRGRWSGELFFGEGSRLTVL.